This is a list of T cell receptor beta chains from one sample in a study of shared clonotypes between healthy human individuals. The repertoire was sequenced with immunoSEQ multiplex PCR; TCRdb's copy has only in-frame clones and lacks some. This table has approximately 1.5 million clones, about 98.5% appearing once. The sample comprised naive CD4+ T cells sorted from blood. The receptors derive from a man younger than 40 in good health. Each CDR3 is given without its conserved first and last residue. Some rows mark clone size as missing; the rest say once, few, many or name a class of expanded clone.

size: -
V: TRBV15
J: TRBJ2-7
CDR3: ATSRLGQNIYEQY

size: -
V: TRBV7-2
J: TRBJ2-7
CDR3: ASSLALGNYEQY

size: -
V: TRBV7-2
J: TRBJ1-2
CDR3: ASSLEVVTVFYGYT

size: -
V: TRBV19
J: TRBJ1-1
CDR3: ASSILRGTEAF

size: -
V: TRBV27
J: TRBJ1-1
CDR3: ASSFQGNTEAF

size: -
V: TRBV5-4
J: TRBJ2-7
CDR3: ASSFLAAGGEQY

size: -
V: TRBV5-1
J: TRBJ1-4
CDR3: ASSPTTNEKLF

size: -
V: TRBV5-1
J: TRBJ2-7
CDR3: ASRISTSPYEQY

size: once
V: TRBV5-4
J: TRBJ2-5
CDR3: ASSFGTSKETQY

size: -
V: TRBV6-5
J: TRBJ1-1
CDR3: ASSYLGQGAPQAF

size: once
V: TRBV6-5
J: TRBJ2-7
CDR3: ASSGPLPPSYEQY

size: once
V: TRBV5-4
J: TRBJ1-4
CDR3: ASSLETVGEKLF

size: -
V: TRBV28
J: TRBJ2-2
CDR3: ASSRVTNTGELF

size: -
V: TRBV11-3
J: TRBJ2-3
CDR3: ASSSLAGGGNTQY

size: once
V: TRBV7-2
J: TRBJ2-2
CDR3: ASSLIRNTGELF

size: -
V: TRBV9
J: TRBJ2-5
CDR3: ASSSRGRETQY

size: -
V: TRBV9
J: TRBJ2-2
CDR3: ASSVVQGPTGELF

size: -
V: TRBV10-3
J: TRBJ2-7
CDR3: AISDDLGTSGYEQY

size: -
V: TRBV7-9
J: TRBJ2-7
CDR3: ASSPSLRQFAEQY

size: -
V: TRBV7-9
J: TRBJ2-7
CDR3: ASSPRTSGFYEQY

size: -
V: TRBV5-1
J: TRBJ2-7
CDR3: ASSWGLADTLYEQY

size: -
V: TRBV6-6
J: TRBJ1-4
CDR3: ASSRMQAEREKLF

size: -
V: TRBV10-2
J: TRBJ2-2
CDR3: ASGIASNTGELF

size: -
V: TRBV18
J: TRBJ2-5
CDR3: ASSPAGQETQY

size: -
V: TRBV7-9
J: TRBJ2-2
CDR3: ASTGDNTGELF

size: -
V: TRBV7-6
J: TRBJ2-1
CDR3: ASSLLDSSREQF

size: -
V: TRBV27
J: TRBJ1-2
CDR3: ASTAGHGYT

size: -
V: TRBV28
J: TRBJ2-4
CDR3: ASRAGLAKNIQY